These T cell receptor beta chains were read from a single sample in a study of CD8+CD57+ T cells in acquired aplastic anemia. TCRdb reprocessed the reads via MiXCR and lists one record per CDR3 protein. The sample has 110,000 or so distinct CDR3 sequences; 45% to 60% are singletons. Sequences were obtained from sorted CD4+, CD8+, or CD8+CD57+ T cells (not recorded which) from PBMCs. Source of these receptors: a human donor with aplastic anemia. The CDR3 runs from the conserved cysteine through the conserved F or W. A D gene is named only where the DNA matches it firmly. The size entry is marked missing in some rows and otherwise reads once, few, many or a size class.

d_call	clone_size	j_call	v_call	cdr3_aa	cdr3_nt
NA	NA	TRBJ1-5	TRBV19	CASSLEGLVRPQHF	TGTGCCAGTAGCCTCGAGGGCCTCGTCCGGCCCCAGCATTTT
NA	once	TRBJ2-7	TRBV5-6	CASSFRTQYEQYF	TGTGCCAGCAGCTTCAGGACTCAGTACGAGCAGTACTTC
TRBD2	once	TRBJ2-7	TRBV5-1	CASSGLAGGREQYF	TGCGCCAGCAGCGGACTAGCGGGGGGCCGGGAGCAGTACTTC
NA	NA	TRBJ1-1	TRBV27	CASSFGLRGDTEAFF	TGTGCCAGCAGTTTTGGTTTAAGGGGGGACACTGAAGCTTTCTTT
NA	few	TRBJ2-7	TRBV15	CATSRDHYEQYF	TGTGCCACCAGCAGGGATCACTACGAGCAGTACTTC
NA	NA	TRBJ1-6	TRBV2	CASSEAAFSPLHF	TGTGCCAGCAGCGAGGCGGCATTTTCACCCCTCCACTTT
TRBD1	NA	TRBJ1-4	TRBV7-9	CASSRGGTGNEKLFF	TGTGCCAGCAGCCGAGGAGGGACAGGGAATGAAAAACTGTTTTTT
NA	NA	TRBJ1-2	TRBV7-9	CASSLQSGYTF	TGTGCCAGCAGCTTACAGTCTGGCTACACCTTC
NA	many	TRBJ2-7	TRBV24-1	CATSDRNTRDGEQYF	TGTGCCACCAGTGATCGAAACACCCGGGACGGCGAGCAGTACTTC
NA	few	TRBJ2-5	TRBV19	CASSLSRGQETQYF	TGTGCCAGTAGCCTCAGTAGGGGGCAAGAGACCCAGTACTTC
NA	NA	TRBJ1-5	TRBV7-9	CASSQDGGNQPQHF	TGTGCCAGCAGCCAAGATGGAGGCAATCAGCCCCAGCATTTT
NA	many	TRBJ1-5	TRBV12-3/TRBV12-4	CASSFVPGQPQHF	TGTGCCAGCAGTTTCGTTCCAGGGCAGCCCCAGCATTTT
NA	once	TRBJ1-2	TRBV28	CASSLTVTGYGYTF	TGTGCCAGCAGCCTAACCGTGACAGGATATGGCTACACCTTC
NA	few	TRBJ2-7	TRBV24-1	CATSDARGYEQYF	TGTGCCACCAGTGATGCCAGGGGCTACGAGCAGTACTTC
NA	NA	TRBJ2-2	TRBV19	CASSRGGLVTGELFF	TGTGCCAGTAGTAGGGGGGGCCTTGTCACCGGGGAGCTGTTTTTT
NA	NA	TRBJ2-7	TRBV5-1	CASSLPGQLEQYF	TGCGCCAGCAGCTTGCCGGGACAACTCGAGCAGTACTTC
TRBD1	once	TRBJ2-1	TRBV24-1	CATFGQGLSSYNEQFF	TGTGCCACCTTTGGACAGGGATTGAGCTCCTACAATGAGCAGTTCTTC
NA	many	TRBJ2-1	TRBV5-1	CASSLAGSGEAYNEQFF	TGCGCCAGCAGCTTGGCTGGGTCCGGCGAGGCCTACAATGAGCAGTTCTTC
NA	NA	TRBJ2-1	TRBV6-2/TRBV6-3	CASSYSTANEQFF	TGTGCCAGCAGTTACTCGACGGCCAATGAGCAGTTCTTC
TRBD2	many	TRBJ2-5	TRBV20-1	CSARASVLAGVAETQYF	TGCAGTGCTAGGGCCTCGGTGCTAGCGGGAGTAGCAGAGACCCAGTACTTC
TRBD2	many	TRBJ2-1	TRBV7-9	CASSQIAGVALEQFF	TGTGCCAGCAGCCAGATAGCGGGAGTGGCCCTTGAGCAGTTCTTC
NA	NA	TRBJ1-3	TRBV7-9	CASSQASGNTIYF	TGTGCCAGCAGCCAAGCCTCTGGAAACACCATATATTTT
NA	many	TRBJ1-1	TRBV12-3/TRBV12-4	CASSLSRVYTEAFF	TGTGCCAGCAGTTTATCGAGGGTTTACACTGAAGCTTTCTTT
NA	NA	TRBJ2-7	TRBV2	CASSGDLLTGQYF	TGTGCCAGCAGTGGGGACCTCTTAACGGGGCAGTACTTC
NA	NA	TRBJ2-3	TRBV2	CASSGKVFDTQYF	TGTGCCAGCAGTGGAAAGGTATTTGATACGCAGTATTTT
TRBD1	NA	TRBJ1-1	TRBV12-3/TRBV12-4	CASSLAGWTGQNTEAFF	TGTGCCAGCAGTTTAGCTGGGTGGACAGGGCAAAACACTGAAGCTTTCTTT
TRBD1	once	TRBJ2-1	TRBV2	CASSQQGALYNEQFF	TGTGCCAGCAGTCAGCAGGGGGCGCTCTACAATGAGCAGTTCTTC
NA	many	TRBJ1-2	TRBV9	CASSGPVNYGYTF	TGTGCCAGCAGCGGACCGGTTAACTATGGCTACACCTTC
NA	NA	TRBJ1-1	TRBV20-1	CSVSDKLEAFF	TGCAGTGTCTCGGACAAGCTAGAAGCTTTCTTT
NA	NA	TRBJ1-4	TRBV10-3	CAISESGNEKLFF	TGTGCCATCAGTGAATCGGGAAATGAAAAACTGTTTTTT
NA	NA	TRBJ2-3	TRBV2	CASSQGLGPLFTDTQYF	TGTGCCAGCAGCCAAGGGCTGGGTCCCCTCTTCACAGATACGCAGTATTTT
TRBD1	NA	TRBJ1-1	TRBV4-2	CASSTTGRSEAFF	TGTGCCAGCAGCACGACAGGGCGAAGTGAAGCTTTCTTT
NA	few	TRBJ1-2	TRBV24-1	CATSESGIDGYTF	TGTGCCACCAGTGAGTCCGGGATAGATGGCTACACCTTC
TRBD2	NA	TRBJ2-7	TRBV25-1	CASSSSGRAPISYEQYF	TGTGCCAGCAGTTCTAGCGGGAGGGCTCCAATCTCCTACGAGCAGTACTTC